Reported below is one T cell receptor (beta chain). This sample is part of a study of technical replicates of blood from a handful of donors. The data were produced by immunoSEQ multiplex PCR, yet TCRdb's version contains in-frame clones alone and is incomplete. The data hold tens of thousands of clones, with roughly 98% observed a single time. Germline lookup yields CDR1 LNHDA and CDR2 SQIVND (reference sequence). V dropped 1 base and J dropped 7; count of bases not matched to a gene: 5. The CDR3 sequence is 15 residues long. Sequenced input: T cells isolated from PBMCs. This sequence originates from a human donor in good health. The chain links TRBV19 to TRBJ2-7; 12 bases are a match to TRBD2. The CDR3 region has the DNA TGTGCCAGTAGTATAGGACTAGCGGGAGCAAGGGAGCAGTACTTC. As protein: CASSIGLAGAREQYF. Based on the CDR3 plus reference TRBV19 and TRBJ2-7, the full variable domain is DGGITQSPKYLFRKEGQNVTLSCEQNLNHDAMYWYRQDPGQGLRLIYYSQIVNDFQKGDIAEGYSVSREKKESFPLTVTSAQKNPTAFYLCASSIGLAGAREQYFGPGTRLTVT.